This T cell receptor beta chain derives from a study of T cell responses to AZD1222 COVID-19 vaccine. Regarding this clone: Its antigen is unknown.

Assay: immunoSEQ multiplex PCR; the TCRdb copy retains only in-frame clones and omits some. Counted here are around 200,000 clones, 88% occurring once; the ten biggest clones make up more than 25%. J was trimmed by 4 bases and V by 5 bases; bases with no gene match: 8. Per germline, CDR1 SGHTA and CDR2 FQGNSA. The CDR3 sequence is 15 residues long. General study points: Only six or seven AZD1222 recipients were seropositive at baseline. Repertoire collection took place solely once the T cell response had peaked. Variant regions that are unmutated are reportedly the target of nearly half of spike-specific TCRs.

This chain connects TRBV7-2 to TRBJ2-4; the match to TRBD1 covers 7 bases. Sequences were derived from peripheral blood, sampled 28 days after the second AZD1222 dose. This TCR was recovered from an adult who received the AZD1222 COVID-19 vaccine. The CDR3 loop reads CASSETLQGKNIQYF. The DNA of the CDR3 is TGTGCCAGCAGCGAAACCTTACAGGGGAAAAACATTCAGTACTTC.